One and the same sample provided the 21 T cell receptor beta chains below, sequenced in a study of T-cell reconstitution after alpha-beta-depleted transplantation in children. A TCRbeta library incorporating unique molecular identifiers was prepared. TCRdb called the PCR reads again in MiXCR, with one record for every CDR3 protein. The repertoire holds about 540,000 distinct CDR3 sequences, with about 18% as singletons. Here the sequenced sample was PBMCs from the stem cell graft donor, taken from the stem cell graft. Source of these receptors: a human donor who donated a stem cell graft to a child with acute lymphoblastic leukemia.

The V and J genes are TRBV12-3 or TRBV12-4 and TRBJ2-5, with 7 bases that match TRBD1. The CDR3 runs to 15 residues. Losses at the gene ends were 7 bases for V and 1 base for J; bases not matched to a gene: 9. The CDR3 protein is CASTSFEGAQETQYF. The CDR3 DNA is TGTGCCAGCACCTCGTTTGAGGGGGCCCAAGAGACCCAGTACTTC.

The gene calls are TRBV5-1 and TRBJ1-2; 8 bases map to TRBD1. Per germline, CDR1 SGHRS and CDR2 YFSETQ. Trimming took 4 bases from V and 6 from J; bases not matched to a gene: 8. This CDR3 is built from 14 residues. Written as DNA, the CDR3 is TGCGCCAGCAGCCCCGGACAGGGTAGCGATGGCTACACCTTC. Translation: CASSPGQGSDGYTF.

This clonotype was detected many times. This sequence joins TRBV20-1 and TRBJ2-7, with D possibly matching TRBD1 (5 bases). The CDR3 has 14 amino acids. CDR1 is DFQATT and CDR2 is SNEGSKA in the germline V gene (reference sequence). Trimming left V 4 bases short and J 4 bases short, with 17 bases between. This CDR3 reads CSAKRNLGAYEQYF. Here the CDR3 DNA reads TGCAGTGCTAAAAGGAACCTAGGGGCTTACGAGCAGTACTTC.

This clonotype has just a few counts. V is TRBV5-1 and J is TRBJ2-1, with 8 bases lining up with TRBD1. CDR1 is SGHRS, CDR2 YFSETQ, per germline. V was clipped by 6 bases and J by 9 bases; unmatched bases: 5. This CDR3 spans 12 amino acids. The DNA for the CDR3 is TGCGCCAGCACCCAGGGGGCGCGTGAGCAGTTCTTC. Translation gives CASTQGAREQFF.

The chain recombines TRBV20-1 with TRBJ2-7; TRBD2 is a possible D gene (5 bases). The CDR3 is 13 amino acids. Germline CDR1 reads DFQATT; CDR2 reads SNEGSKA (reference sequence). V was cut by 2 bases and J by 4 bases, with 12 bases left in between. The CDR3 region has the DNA TGCAGTGCTAGAATCGGGATCGGGTACGAGCAGTACTTC. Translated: CSARIGIGYEQYF.

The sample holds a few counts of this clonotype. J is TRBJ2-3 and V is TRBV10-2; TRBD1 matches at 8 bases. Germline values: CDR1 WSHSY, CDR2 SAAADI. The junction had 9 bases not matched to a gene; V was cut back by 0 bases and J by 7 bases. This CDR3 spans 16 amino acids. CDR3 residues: CASSESRTGRENTQYF. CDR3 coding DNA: TGCGCCAGCAGTGAGTCTCGGACAGGGAGAGAAAATACGCAGTATTTT.

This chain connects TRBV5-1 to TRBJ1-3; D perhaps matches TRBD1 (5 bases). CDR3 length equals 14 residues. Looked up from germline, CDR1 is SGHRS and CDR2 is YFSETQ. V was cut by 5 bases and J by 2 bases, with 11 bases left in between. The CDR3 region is CASRDIGTGNTIYF. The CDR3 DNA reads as TGCGCCAGCAGGGACATCGGGACTGGAAACACCATATATTTT.

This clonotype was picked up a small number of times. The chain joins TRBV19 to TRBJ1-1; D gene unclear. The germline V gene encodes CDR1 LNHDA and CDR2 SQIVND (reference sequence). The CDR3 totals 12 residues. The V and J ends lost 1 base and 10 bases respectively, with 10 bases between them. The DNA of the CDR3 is TGTGCCAGTAGTATAGCAGGCCGGTCAGCTTTCTTT. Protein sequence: CASSIAGRSAFF.

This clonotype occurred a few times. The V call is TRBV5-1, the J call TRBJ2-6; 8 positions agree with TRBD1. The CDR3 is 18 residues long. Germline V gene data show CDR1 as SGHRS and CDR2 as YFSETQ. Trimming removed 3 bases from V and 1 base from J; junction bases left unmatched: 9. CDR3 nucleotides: TGCGCCAGCAGCTCTACGACCAGGGGGCGGTCTGGGGCCAACGTCCTGACTTTC. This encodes CASSSTTRGRSGANVLTF.

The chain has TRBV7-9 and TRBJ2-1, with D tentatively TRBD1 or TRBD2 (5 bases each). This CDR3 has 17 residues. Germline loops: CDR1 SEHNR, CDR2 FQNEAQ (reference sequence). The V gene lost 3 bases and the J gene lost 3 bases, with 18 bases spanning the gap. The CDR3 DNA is TGTGCCAGCAGCTTGGGGGACCGGGACCTAATCTACAATGAGCAGTTCTTC. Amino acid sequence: CASSLGDRDLIYNEQFF.

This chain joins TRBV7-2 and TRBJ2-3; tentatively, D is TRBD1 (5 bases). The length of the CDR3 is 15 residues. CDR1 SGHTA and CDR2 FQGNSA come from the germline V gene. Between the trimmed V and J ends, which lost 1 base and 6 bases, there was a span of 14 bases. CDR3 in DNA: TGTGCCAGCAGCTTAGGACCCAGGGCCGGGGATACGCAGTATTTT. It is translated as CASSLGPRAGDTQYF.

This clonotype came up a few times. This CDR3 is CSEIDRSTDTQYF. The CDR3 region has the DNA TGCAGCGAGATCGACAGGAGCACAGATACGCAGTATTTT. The chain joins TRBV29-1 to TRBJ2-3; D may be TRBD1 (6 bases). V lost 7 bases to trimming and J lost 0 bases, with 11 bases between them. Germline V gene lookup returns CDR1 SQVTM and CDR2 ANQGSEA. The CDR3 is 13 amino acids.

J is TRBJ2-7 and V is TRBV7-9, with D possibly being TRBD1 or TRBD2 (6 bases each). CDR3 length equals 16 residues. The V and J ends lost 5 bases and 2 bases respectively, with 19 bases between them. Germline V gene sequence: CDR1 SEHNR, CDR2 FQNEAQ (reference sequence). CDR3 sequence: CASSAHGGRGTYEQYF. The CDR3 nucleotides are TGTGCCAGCAGCGCGCATGGGGGGCGGGGCACCTACGAGCAGTACTTC.

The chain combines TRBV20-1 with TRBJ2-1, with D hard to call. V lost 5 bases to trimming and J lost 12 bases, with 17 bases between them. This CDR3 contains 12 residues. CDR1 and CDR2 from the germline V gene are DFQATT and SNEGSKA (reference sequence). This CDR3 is CSAAGRRGVQFF. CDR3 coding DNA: TGCAGTGCTGCCGGCCGTCGTGGTGTGCAGTTCTTC.

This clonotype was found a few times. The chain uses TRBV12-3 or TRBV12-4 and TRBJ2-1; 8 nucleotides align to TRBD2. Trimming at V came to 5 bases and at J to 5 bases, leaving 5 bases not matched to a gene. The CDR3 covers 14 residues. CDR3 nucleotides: TGTGCCAGCAGTCCCGGGAGGGACAACAATGAGCAGTTCTTC. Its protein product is CASSPGRDNNEQFF.

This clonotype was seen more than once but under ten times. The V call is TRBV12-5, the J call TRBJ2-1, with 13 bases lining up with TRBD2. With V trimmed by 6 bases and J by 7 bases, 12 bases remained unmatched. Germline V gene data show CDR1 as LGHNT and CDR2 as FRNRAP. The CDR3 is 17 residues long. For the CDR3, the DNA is TGTGCTAGTGGCTGGAGGACTAGCGGGAGCCTCCCTAATGAGCAGTTCTTC. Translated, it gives CASGWRTSGSLPNEQFF.

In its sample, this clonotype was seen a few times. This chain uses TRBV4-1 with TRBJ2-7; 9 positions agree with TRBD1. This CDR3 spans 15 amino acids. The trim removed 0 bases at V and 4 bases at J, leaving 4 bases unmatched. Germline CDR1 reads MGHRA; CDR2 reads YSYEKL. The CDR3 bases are TGCGCCAGCAGCCAAGAAGACAGGGGGACTTACGAGCAGTACTTC. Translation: CASSQEDRGTYEQYF.

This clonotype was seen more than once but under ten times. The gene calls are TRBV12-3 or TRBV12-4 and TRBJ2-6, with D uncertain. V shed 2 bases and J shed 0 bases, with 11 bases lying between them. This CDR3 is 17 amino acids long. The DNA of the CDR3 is TGTGCCAGCAGTTTAAACAGCCACTTCTCTGGGGCCAACGTCCTGACTTTC. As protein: CASSLNSHFSGANVLTF.

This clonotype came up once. CDR3 protein: CAISLAGVLDEQYF. In nucleotides, the CDR3 is TGTGCCATCTCACTAGCGGGAGTGTTAGACGAGCAGTACTTC. This rearrangement joins TRBV10-3 to TRBJ2-7; TRBD2 matches 11 bases. The CDR3 spans 14 residues. With V trimmed by 8 bases and J by 5 bases, 8 bases remained unmatched. From germline, CDR1 is ENHRY and CDR2 SYGVKD.

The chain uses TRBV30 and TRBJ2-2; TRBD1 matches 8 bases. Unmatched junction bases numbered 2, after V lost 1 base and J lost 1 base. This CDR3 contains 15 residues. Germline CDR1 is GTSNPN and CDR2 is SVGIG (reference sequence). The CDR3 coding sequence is TGTGCCTGGAGTGAAGGGACAGGGAACACCGGGGAGCTGTTTTTT. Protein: CAWSEGTGNTGELFF.

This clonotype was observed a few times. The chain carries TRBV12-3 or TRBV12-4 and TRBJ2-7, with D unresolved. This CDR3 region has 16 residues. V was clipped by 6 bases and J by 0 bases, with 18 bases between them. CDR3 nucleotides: TGTGCCAGCAGCAGGTCCCAAGTCAGTCACTCCTACGAGCAGTACTTC. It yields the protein CASSRSQVSHSYEQYF.